This T cell receptor (beta chain) originates from a study of human T cells and chemical hapten exposure. Across the study: On around 2 cm by around 2 cm of upper inner arm skin, sensitization was performed with 2% DPC.

The germline CDR1 and CDR2 sequences are SGDLS and YYNGEE. The CDR3 has 15 amino acids. V shed 0 bases, J shed 3 bases, and the junction held 5 bases outside the gene matches. This clonotype turned up a few times. As to time point: pre-sensitization, week 0. Noted treatment: therapeutic diphenylcyclopropenone sensitization with weekly scalp DPC. Individual cDNA molecules had unique molecular identifiers attached to them by the library. Original processing methods: TCR counts had a median of about 100,000 per sample and spanned about 23,224 to 750,000. TCRdb passed the RACE reads through MiXCR, listing each CDR3 protein once. The V and J calls follow TCRdb's processing rather than the paper's. This sample has more than 150,000 distinct CDR3 sequences, with nearly 30% found just once.

The V call is TRBV9, the J call TRBJ2-7, with 8 nucleotides matching TRBD2. This TCR came from a woman younger than 45 with alopecia areata. Some clones in this sample may be carry-over from other donors' samples. Specimen: whole blood, collected in connection with sensitization to the hapten diphenylcyclopropenone (DPC). This CDR3 reads CASSVGTSTYYEQYF. The CDR3 nucleotides are TGTGCCAGCAGCGTAGGGACTAGCACGTACTACGAGCAGTACTTC.